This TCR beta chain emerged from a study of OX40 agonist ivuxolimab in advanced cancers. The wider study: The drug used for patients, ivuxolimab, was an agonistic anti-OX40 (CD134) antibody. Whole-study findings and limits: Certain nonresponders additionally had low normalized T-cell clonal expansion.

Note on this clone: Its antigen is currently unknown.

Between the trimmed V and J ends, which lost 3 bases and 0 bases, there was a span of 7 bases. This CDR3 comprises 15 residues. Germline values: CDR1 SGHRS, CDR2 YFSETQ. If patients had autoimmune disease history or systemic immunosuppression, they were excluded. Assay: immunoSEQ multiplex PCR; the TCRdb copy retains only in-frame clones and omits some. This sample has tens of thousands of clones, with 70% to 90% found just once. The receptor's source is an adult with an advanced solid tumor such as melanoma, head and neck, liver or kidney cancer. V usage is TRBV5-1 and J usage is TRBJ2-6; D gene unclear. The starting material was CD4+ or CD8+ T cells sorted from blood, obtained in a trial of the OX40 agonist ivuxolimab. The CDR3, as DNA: TGCGCCAGCAGCTATAGTCTCTCTGGGGCCAACGTCCTGACTTTC. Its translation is CASSYSLSGANVLTF.